The present T cell receptor (beta chain) was sequenced within a study of shared clonotypes between healthy human individuals. Study context: Three plates were used per donor for CD4 naive, three for CD4 memory, two for CD8 naive and one for CD8 memory. Study results and caveats: Some clonotypes were shared by all four sorted-subset donors, while others were not shared. The non-shared ones had lower generation probabilities than the shared ones.

Generated by immunoSEQ multiplex PCR, the TCRdb table keeps only in-frame clones and is missing some. The sample shows nearly 1 million clones, about three quarters of them seen only once. A remark on this clone: Its specificity is not known.

The sample was memory CD4+ T cells sorted from blood. Described subset: CD45RA-negative fraction. The receptor was isolated from a man aged 18-30 years in good health.

In DNA form, the CDR3 reads TGTGCCAGCAGCTGGGGGATTGGGGCCAACGTCCTGACTTTC. It codes for CASSWGIGANVLTF. The chain joins TRBV9 to TRBJ2-6; D may match TRBD1 or TRBD2 (5 bases each). Germline CDR1 reads SGDLS; CDR2 reads YYNGEE. Trimming shortened V by 4 bases and J by 3 bases, and 8 bases separated the two germline ends. The CDR3 extends over 14 amino acids.